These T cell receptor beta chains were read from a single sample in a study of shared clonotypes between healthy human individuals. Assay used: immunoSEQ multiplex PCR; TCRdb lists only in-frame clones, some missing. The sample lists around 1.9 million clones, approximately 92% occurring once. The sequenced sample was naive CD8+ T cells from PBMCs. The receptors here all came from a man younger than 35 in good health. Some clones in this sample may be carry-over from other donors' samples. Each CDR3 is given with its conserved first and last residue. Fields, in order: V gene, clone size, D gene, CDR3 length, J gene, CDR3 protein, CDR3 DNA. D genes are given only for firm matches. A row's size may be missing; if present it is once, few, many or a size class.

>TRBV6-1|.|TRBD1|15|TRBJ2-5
CASRNDRGLWETQYF
TGTGCCAGCAGGAACGACAGGGGGTTATGGGAGACCCAGTACTTC
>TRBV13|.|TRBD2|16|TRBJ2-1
CASSSIGLAGFNEQFF
TGTGCCAGCAGCTCGATCGGACTAGCGGGCTTCAATGAGCAGTTCTTC
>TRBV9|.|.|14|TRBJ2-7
CASSPGDGGYEQYF
TGTGCCAGCAGCCCGGGGGACGGAGGCTACGAGCAGTACTTC
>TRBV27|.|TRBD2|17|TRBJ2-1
CASSLVVIAGLRNEQFF
TGTGCCAGCAGTTTAGTCGTGATAGCGGGATTGAGAAATGAGCAGTTCTTC
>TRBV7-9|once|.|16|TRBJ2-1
CASSPPSESSYNEQFF
TGTGCCAGCAGCCCCCCTAGCGAGAGCTCCTACAATGAGCAGTTCTTC
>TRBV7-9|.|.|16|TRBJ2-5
CASSLLPDSPQETQYF
TGTGCCAGCAGCTTATTGCCCGACAGCCCACAAGAGACCCAGTACTTC
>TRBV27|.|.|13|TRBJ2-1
CASSSRTYNEQFF
TGTGCCAGCAGTTCCCGGACCTACAATGAGCAGTTCTTC
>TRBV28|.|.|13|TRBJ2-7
CASRPSGTYEQYF
TGTGCCAGCAGGCCGAGCGGAACCTACGAGCAGTACTTC
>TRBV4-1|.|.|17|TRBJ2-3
CASSQFPSASRADTQYF
TGCGCCAGCAGCCAGTTCCCTAGCGCATCGAGGGCAGATACGCAGTATTTT
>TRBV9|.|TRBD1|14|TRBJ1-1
CASSATGTQGVAFF
TGTGCCAGCAGCGCCACCGGGACCCAGGGGGTGGCTTTCTTT
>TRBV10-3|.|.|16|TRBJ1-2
CAISEERSGLNYGYTF
TGTGCCATCAGTGAGGAGAGGTCAGGCCTTAACTATGGCTACACCTTC
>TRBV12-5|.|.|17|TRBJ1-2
CASGLILSGRANYGYTF
TGTGCTAGTGGTTTGATCTTATCGGGGAGAGCTAACTATGGCTACACCTTC
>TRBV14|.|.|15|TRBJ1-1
CASSQVGEMNTEAFF
TGTGCCAGCAGCCAAGTCGGGGAGATGAACACTGAAGCTTTCTTT
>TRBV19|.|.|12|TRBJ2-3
CASSTPGDTQYF
TGTGCCAGTAGTACCCCGGGAGACACGCAGTATTTT
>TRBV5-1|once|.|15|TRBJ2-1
CASSFSLVLHNEQFF
TGCGCCAGCAGCTTTAGTTTGGTCTTACACAATGAGCAGTTCTTC
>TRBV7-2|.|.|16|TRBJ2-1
CASSLVPGSSYNEQFF
TGTGCCAGCAGCTTAGTTCCGGGGAGCTCCTACAATGAGCAGTTCTTC
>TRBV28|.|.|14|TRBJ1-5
CASSLGNSNQPQHF
TGTGCCAGCAGTTTAGGGAATAGCAATCAGCCCCAGCATTTT
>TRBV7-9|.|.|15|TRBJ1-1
CASSLAQLGNAEAFF
TGTGCCAGCAGCTTAGCGCAATTGGGTAACGCTGAAGCTTTCTTT
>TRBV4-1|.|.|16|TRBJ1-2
CASGQDRLRDSYGYTF
TGCGCCAGCGGCCAAGATAGGTTGCGAGACAGCTATGGCTACACCTTC
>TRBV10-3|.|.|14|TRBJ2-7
CAISGGRVPYEQYF
TGTGCCATCAGTGGAGGCAGGGTCCCCTACGAGCAGTACTTC
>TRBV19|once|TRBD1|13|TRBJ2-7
CASRGTGEWEQYF
TGTGCCAGTCGAGGGACAGGCGAATGGGAGCAGTACTTC
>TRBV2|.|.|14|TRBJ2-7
CASSEGGVPHEQYF
TGTGCCAGCAGTGAAGGTGGGGTGCCCCACGAGCAGTACTTC
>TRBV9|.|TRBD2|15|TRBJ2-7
CASSVGAGGVYEQYF
TGTGCCAGCAGCGTAGGAGCGGGAGGGGTCTACGAGCAGTACTTC
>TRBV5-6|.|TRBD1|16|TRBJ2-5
CASSFLGQGVKETQYF
TGTGCCAGCAGCTTCCTGGGACAGGGGGTGAAGGAGACCCAGTACTTC
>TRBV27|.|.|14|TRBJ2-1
CASSFRGSYNEQFF
TGTGCCAGCAGTTTTCGGGGGTCCTACAATGAGCAGTTCTTC
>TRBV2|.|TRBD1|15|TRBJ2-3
CASTPKDRETDTQYF
TGTGCCAGCACCCCGAAGGACAGGGAAACAGATACGCAGTATTTT
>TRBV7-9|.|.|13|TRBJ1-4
CASSLRQWEKLFF
TGTGCCAGCAGCCTAAGGCAGTGGGAAAAACTGTTTTTT
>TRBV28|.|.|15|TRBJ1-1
CASRSRGRSNTEAFF
TGTGCCAGCAGATCCCGGGGACGGTCCAACACTGAAGCTTTCTTT
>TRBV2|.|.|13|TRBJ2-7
CASSGGVWDEQYF
TGTGCCAGCAGTGGTGGGGTTTGGGACGAGCAGTACTTC
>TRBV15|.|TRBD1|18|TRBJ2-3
CATSEAAYTGTVQDTQYF
TGTGCCACCAGCGAAGCTGCATACACCGGGACAGTCCAAGATACGCAGTATTTT
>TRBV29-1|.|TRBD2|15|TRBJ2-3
CSVEAIAGVTDTQYF
TGCAGCGTTGAAGCCATAGCGGGAGTCACAGATACGCAGTATTTT
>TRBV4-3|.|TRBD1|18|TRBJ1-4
CASSQDLGQGITNEKLFF
TGCGCCAGCAGCCAAGATCTGGGACAGGGGATAACTAATGAAAAACTGTTTTTT
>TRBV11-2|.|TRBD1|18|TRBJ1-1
CASSGHPAVQGAITEAFF
TGTGCCAGCAGCGGTCATCCGGCGGTACAGGGGGCGATCACTGAAGCTTTCTTT
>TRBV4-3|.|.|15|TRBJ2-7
CASSQDSRSSYEQYF
TGCGCCAGCAGCCAAGATTCCAGGAGCTCCTACGAGCAGTACTTC
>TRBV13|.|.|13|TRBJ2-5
CASSPEVGETQYF
TGTGCCAGCAGCCCGGAGGTCGGGGAGACCCAGTACTTC
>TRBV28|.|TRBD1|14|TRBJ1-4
CASSPAGGNEKLFF
TGTGCCAGCAGTCCCGCAGGGGGTAATGAAAAACTGTTTTTT
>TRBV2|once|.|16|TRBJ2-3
CASSVRAGTSTDTQYF
TGTGCCAGCAGTGTACGGGCAGGAACTAGCACAGATACGCAGTATTTT
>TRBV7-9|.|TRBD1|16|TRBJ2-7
CASSQLRTGASYEQYF
TGTGCCAGCAGCCAACTTCGGACAGGAGCATCCTACGAGCAGTACTTC
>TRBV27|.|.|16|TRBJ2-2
CASSWVGGAGTGELFF
TGTGCCAGCAGTTGGGTAGGGGGGGCCGGCACCGGGGAGCTGTTTTTT
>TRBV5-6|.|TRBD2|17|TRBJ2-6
CASSLEGGSFGANVLTF
TGTGCCAGCAGCTTGGAGGGCGGGAGCTTTGGGGCCAACGTCCTGACTTTC
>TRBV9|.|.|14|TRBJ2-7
CASSEEDLSYEQYF
TGTGCCAGCAGCGAGGAGGACTTGTCCTACGAGCAGTACTTC
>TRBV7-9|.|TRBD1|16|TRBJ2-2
CASSQDRTGYAGELFF
TGTGCCAGCAGCCAAGACAGGACAGGTTACGCCGGGGAGCTGTTTTTT
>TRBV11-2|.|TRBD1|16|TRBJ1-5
CASSLFDRGGNQPQHF
TGTGCCAGCAGCTTATTTGACAGGGGAGGCAATCAGCCCCAGCATTTT
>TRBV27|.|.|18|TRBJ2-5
CASSLLSGPNPPEETQYF
TGTGCCAGCAGTTTATTGTCGGGGCCCAACCCCCCGGAAGAGACCCAGTACTTC
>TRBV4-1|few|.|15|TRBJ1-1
CASSQVRHLNTEAFF
TGCGCCAGCAGCCAAGTTCGCCATTTGAACACTGAAGCTTTCTTT
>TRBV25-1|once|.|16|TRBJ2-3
CASSKVGGPPTDTQYF
TGTGCCAGCAGCAAGGTTGGGGGGCCCCCCACAGATACGCAGTATTTT
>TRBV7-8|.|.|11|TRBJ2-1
CASTSGVEQFF
TGTGCCAGCACCTCGGGTGTTGAGCAGTTCTTC
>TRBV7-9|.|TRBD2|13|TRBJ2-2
CASQREGPGELFF
TGTGCCAGCCAACGGGAGGGACCCGGGGAGCTGTTTTTT
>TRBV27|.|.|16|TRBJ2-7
CASSLSPYISSYEQYF
TGTGCCAGCAGTTTATCACCATATATATCATCCTACGAGCAGTACTTC
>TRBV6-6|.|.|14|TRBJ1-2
CASTPWTGDYGYTF
TGTGCCAGCACCCCTTGGACCGGGGACTATGGCTACACCTTC
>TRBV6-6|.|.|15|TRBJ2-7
CASSYGQLSSYEQYF
TGTGCCAGCAGTTACGGACAGTTAAGCTCCTACGAGCAGTACTTC
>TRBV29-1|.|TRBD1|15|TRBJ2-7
CSVDPGQGPNYEQYF
TGCAGCGTTGATCCAGGACAGGGACCTAACTACGAGCAGTACTTC